The rows below give T cell receptor beta chains drawn from one sample of a study of regulatory and conventional T cells in RAG deficiency. Data came from immunoSEQ multiplex PCR; TCRdb stores just in-frame clones and leaves some out. The data show tens of thousands of clones, approximately 89% seen once. The data also belong to a second study, concerning regulatory T cells.

Sequenced sample: CD8+ T cells sorted from blood. All receptors come from a human donor in good health. The CDR3 runs from the conserved cysteine through the conserved F or W. The order of the fields is CDR3 DNA, CDR3 protein, clone size, J gene, D gene, V gene. D genes are given only for firm matches. Size tells how often a clone was seen (once, few, many) or the class of an expanded clone, and some rows leave it out.

DNA: TGTGCCAGCAGCTTCCCCGCGGGGGGAGTCAATGAGCAGTTCTTC
CDR3: CASSFPAGGVNEQFF
size: -
J: TRBJ2-1
D: TRBD2
V: TRBV5-6

DNA: TGTGCCAGCAGCCACAGGGGCAGTAACCAAGAGACCCAGTACTTC
CDR3: CASSHRGSNQETQYF
size: -
J: TRBJ2-5
D: TRBD1
V: TRBV6-5

DNA: TGTGCCTGGAGCCCCCAACAGGCGCGCACCGGGGAGCTGTTTTTT
CDR3: CAWSPQQARTGELFF
size: -
J: TRBJ2-2
D: -
V: TRBV30

DNA: TGTGCCAGCAGCTTGACCCCGGGACAGATAAATTCACCCCTCCACTTT
CDR3: CASSLTPGQINSPLHF
size: -
J: TRBJ1-6
D: TRBD1
V: TRBV5-6

DNA: TGTGCCAGCAGCCCCCACGCCGAGGAGCAGTACTTC
CDR3: CASSPHAEEQYF
size: few
J: TRBJ2-7
D: -
V: TRBV7-4

DNA: TGTGCCAGCAGCGATGGACAGGGAATCTACGAGCAGTACTTC
CDR3: CASSDGQGIYEQYF
size: -
J: TRBJ2-7
D: TRBD1
V: TRBV2

DNA: TGCAGCGGGAAATTCTCCTACAATGAGCAGTTCTTC
CDR3: CSGKFSYNEQFF
size: -
J: TRBJ2-1
D: -
V: TRBV29-1

DNA: TGTGCCAGCTCACCGCGGGCGGCAGGAGTCATGAACACTGAAGCTTTCTTT
CDR3: CASSPRAAGVMNTEAFF
size: -
J: TRBJ1-1
D: -
V: TRBV18

DNA: TGCGCCAGCAGCTGGGCGCGGACCCAAATTCTAGAGACCCAGTACTTC
CDR3: CASSWARTQILETQYF
size: -
J: TRBJ2-5
D: -
V: TRBV5-1

DNA: TGTGCCAGTAGCCGGGGGGGGCAAGAGACCCAGTACTTC
CDR3: CASSRGGQETQYF
size: -
J: TRBJ2-5
D: TRBD2
V: TRBV27

DNA: TGTGCCAGCAGCCCTAGGGGGCAAGAGACCCAGTACTTC
CDR3: CASSPRGQETQYF
size: -
J: TRBJ2-5
D: -
V: TRBV28

DNA: TGTGCCAGCAGCAAGGACAGGGGCCAAGAGACCCAGTACTTC
CDR3: CASSKDRGQETQYF
size: -
J: TRBJ2-5
D: TRBD1
V: TRBV2

DNA: TGTGCCAGCAGCCAAGAGATGGGGTTTTCACCCCTCCACTTT
CDR3: CASSQEMGFSPLHF
size: -
J: TRBJ1-6
D: -
V: TRBV14

DNA: TGTGCCAGCAGGACAGGGAGGGGTGGTGAAAAACTGTTTTTT
CDR3: CASRTGRGGEKLFF
size: -
J: TRBJ1-4
D: TRBD1
V: TRBV6-5

DNA: TGCGCCAGCAGCTCGGGACTAGCGGGGGTGGAGACCCAGTACTTC
CDR3: CASSSGLAGVETQYF
size: -
J: TRBJ2-5
D: TRBD2
V: TRBV5-1

DNA: TGTGCCAGCAGTGTTGCGAGGGTAAATTCACCCCTCCACTTT
CDR3: CASSVARVNSPLHF
size: -
J: TRBJ1-6
D: -
V: TRBV6-1

DNA: TGCGCCAGCAGCTTGGCTAGCAGCCAAGAGACCCAGTACTTC
CDR3: CASSLASSQETQYF
size: -
J: TRBJ2-5
D: -
V: TRBV5-1

DNA: TGCAGCGTTACCGAATCTGAGACAGGGGACACCTTC
CDR3: CSVTESETGDTF
size: -
J: TRBJ1-2
D: TRBD1
V: TRBV29-1

DNA: TGCGCCAGCAGCTTGGGGGGGCTAGCGGGGAGCACAGATACGCAGTATTTT
CDR3: CASSLGGLAGSTDTQYF
size: -
J: TRBJ2-3
D: TRBD2
V: TRBV5-1

DNA: TGTGCCAGCAGCTTGTCCACAGATACGCAGTATTTT
CDR3: CASSLSTDTQYF
size: -
J: TRBJ2-3
D: -
V: TRBV5-6

DNA: TGCGCCAGCAGCTTAAGAGGGAACACTGAAGCTTTCTTT
CDR3: CASSLRGNTEAFF
size: -
J: TRBJ1-1
D: -
V: TRBV5-1

DNA: TGCGCCAGCAGCTTGGAGGGGGGAAGGGACGAGCAGTACTTC
CDR3: CASSLEGGRDEQYF
size: -
J: TRBJ2-7
D: -
V: TRBV5-1

DNA: TGTGCCAGCAGCACGACGGGACGCACTGGAGGATACGAGCAGTACTTC
CDR3: CASSTTGRTGGYEQYF
size: -
J: TRBJ2-7
D: -
V: TRBV5-4

DNA: TGCGCCAGCAGCCGAACACAGGGGTATGGCTACACCTTC
CDR3: CASSRTQGYGYTF
size: -
J: TRBJ1-2
D: TRBD1
V: TRBV5-1

DNA: TGTGCCAGTAGTATAGTACAGAGCACAGATACGCAGTATTTT
CDR3: CASSIVQSTDTQYF
size: -
J: TRBJ2-3
D: -
V: TRBV19